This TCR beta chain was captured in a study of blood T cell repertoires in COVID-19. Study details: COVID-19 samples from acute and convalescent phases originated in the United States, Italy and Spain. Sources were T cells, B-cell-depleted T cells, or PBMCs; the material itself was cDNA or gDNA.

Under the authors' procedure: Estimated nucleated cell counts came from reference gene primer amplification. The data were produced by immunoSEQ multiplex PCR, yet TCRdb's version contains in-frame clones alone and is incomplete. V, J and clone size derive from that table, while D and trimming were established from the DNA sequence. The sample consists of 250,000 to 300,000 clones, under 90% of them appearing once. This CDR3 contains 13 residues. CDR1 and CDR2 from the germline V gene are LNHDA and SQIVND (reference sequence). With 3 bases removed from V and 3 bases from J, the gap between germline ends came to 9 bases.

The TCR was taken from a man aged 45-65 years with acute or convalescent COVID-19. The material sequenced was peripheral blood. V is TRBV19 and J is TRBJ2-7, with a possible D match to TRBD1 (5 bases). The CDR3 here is CASSIPGFYEQYF. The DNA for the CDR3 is TGTGCCAGTAGTATCCCAGGGTTCTACGAGCAGTACTTC.